The TCR beta chain described here comes from a study of blood T cell repertoires in COVID-19. Across the whole study: PBMCs, B-cell-depleted T cells, or T cells were the source of the cDNA or gDNA that made up the material.

While infection was still active, Seattle patients were enrolled and then followed longitudinally. Authors' data handling: Using reference gene primer amplification, nucleated cell counts were estimated. Here immunoSEQ multiplex PCR was the method, and the copy in TCRdb shows in-frame clones only, minus some. Clonal size and the V and J genes are those of that table, whereas D and trimming came from the DNA. Altogether nearly 50,000 clones are present, 86% being singletons, with the ten largest covering 2.5% to 3%. Germline V gene data show CDR1 as SGHDT and CDR2 as YYEEEE. V trimming: 0 bases; J trimming: 10 bases; junction bases outside the gene matches: 13. The CDR3 extends over 16 amino acids.

This chain joins TRBV5-6 and TRBJ2-3, with TRBD1 matching over 8 bases. Material: peripheral blood. The TCR sequence derives from a woman over 75 with COVID-19, enrolled during active disease. The CDR3 sequence: CASSLGTGGLRSPQYF. In DNA, the CDR3 is TGTGCCAGCAGCTTGGGAACAGGGGGTCTCCGGTCTCCGCAGTATTTT.